These 10 T cell receptor beta chains came from one sample sequenced in a study of T cells in localized non-small cell lung cancer. Profiling relied on immunoSEQ multiplex PCR, and the TCRdb table lists in-frame clones only, not all of them. Seen here are roughly 34,000 clones, 85% to 90% observed once, and the top ten hold 4% to 4.5%. Material: peripheral blood, obtained before any cancer treatment. The receptors were sampled from a male donor aged 60 or older with stage III lung adenocarcinoma.

The chain links TRBV5-1 to TRBJ2-1; D is unresolved. V was clipped by 4 bases and J by 2 bases, with 10 bases between them. The CDR3 has 14 amino acids. CDR1 SGHRS and CDR2 YFSETQ come from the germline V gene. The CDR3 sequence: CASSVGPPYNEQFF. CDR3 sequence (DNA): TGCGCCAGCAGCGTCGGGCCCCCCTACAATGAGCAGTTCTTC.

This clone was observed a single time. The V gene is TRBV4-1, the J gene TRBJ1-1, with a weak D call TRBD1 (5 bases). This CDR3 has 11 residues. The V end lost 5 bases, the J end lost 11 bases, and 12 bases lay between the germline ends. Germline V gives CDR1 MGHRA, CDR2 YSYEKL. CDR3 coding DNA: TGCGCCAGCAGCGCCTGGGGACCTGCTTTCTTT. This encodes CASSAWGPAFF.

V gene TRBV7-9 combines with J gene TRBJ2-3; maybe TRBD2 (6 bases). The CDR3 has 13 residues. V was shortened by 3 bases and J by 5 bases, with 9 bases between the two germline ends. Per germline, CDR1 SEHNR and CDR2 FQNEAQ (reference sequence). The DNA of the CDR3 is TGTGCCAGCAGCTTCCCAGCGGGAGATACGCAGTATTTT. Protein sequence: CASSFPAGDTQYF.

The chain uses TRBV5-1 and TRBJ1-2; D not resolved. Trimming shortened V by 4 bases and J by 2 bases, and 15 bases separated the two germline ends. The CDR3 is made up of 15 amino acids. Germline V gives CDR1 SGHRS, CDR2 YFSETQ. The CDR3 sequence: CASSPSGGINYGYTF. CDR3 nucleotides: TGCGCCAGCAGCCCTTCCGGCGGGATCAACTATGGCTACACCTTC.

This clone was counted a single time. V gene TRBV10-3 combines with J gene TRBJ1-2, with 7 bases matching TRBD1. The ends lost 5 bases at V and 6 bases at J; junction bases unmatched: 0. The CDR3 loop spans 11 amino acids. CDR1 is ENHRY, CDR2 SYGVKD, per germline. The CDR3 DNA reads TGTGCCATCAGTACAGGGGATGGCTACACCTTC. The encoded protein is CAISTGDGYTF.

The V and J genes are TRBV19 and TRBJ2-3; TRBD2 agrees at 8 bases. The CDR3 totals 19 residues. The ends lost 0 bases at V and 7 bases at J; junction bases unmatched: 18. Germline V gene sequence: CDR1 LNHDA, CDR2 SQIVND (reference sequence). CDR3 protein: CASSIDLSPSGPRRNTQYF. CDR3 sequence (DNA): TGTGCCAGTAGTATAGATCTATCGCCTAGCGGGCCCCGGAGGAATACGCAGTATTTT.

The genes are TRBV6-4 and TRBJ1-4; 9 bases match TRBD1. The junction had 18 bases not matched to a gene; V was cut back by 10 bases and J by 3 bases. The CDR3 consists of 18 residues. CDR1 and CDR2 (germline): MRHNA, SNTAGT. The CDR3 loop reads CATSSQPGQGPANEKLFF. The CDR3 nucleotides are TGTGCCACCTCAAGCCAGCCGGGACAGGGTCCAGCTAATGAAAAACTGTTTTTT.

This rearrangement joins TRBV18 to TRBJ1-3; D not certain. The CDR3 is 15 residues long. CDR1 KGHSH and CDR2 LQKENI come from the germline V gene. The V gene lost 1 base and the J gene lost 2 bases, with 9 bases spanning the gap. CDR3 nucleotides: TGTGCCAGCTCACCACTCAGTGTTGCTGGAAACACCATATATTTT. It translates to CASSPLSVAGNTIYF.

This clone was observed a handful of times. The genes are TRBV7-9 and TRBJ2-5, with D possibly TRBD1 on 6 matching bases. CDR3 length: 13 amino acids. In germline, CDR1 is SEHNR, CDR2 FQNEAQ (reference sequence). With 2 bases removed from V and 4 bases from J, the gap between germline ends came to 8 bases. CDR3 amino acids: CASSLLQGETQYF. CDR3 DNA sequence: TGTGCCAGCAGCTTATTACAGGGAGAGACCCAGTACTTC. Full variable domain (remainder filled in from reference TRBV7-9 and TRBJ2-5): DTGVSQNPRHKITKRGQNVTFRCDPISEHNRLYWYRQTLGQGPEFLTYFQNEAQLEKSRLLSDRFSAERPKGSFSTLEIQRTEQGDSAMYLCASSLLQGETQYFGPGTRLLVL.

This chain uses TRBV9 with TRBJ1-2; D uncertain. The CDR3 runs 12 residues. Trimming took off 1 base at V and 6 bases at J, with 7 bases between the two ends. Germline values: CDR1 SGDLS, CDR2 YYNGEE. This CDR3 reads CASSVPGDGYTF. CDR3 bases: TGTGCCAGCAGCGTACCAGGAGATGGCTACACCTTC.